This entry describes one T cell receptor beta chain. This record belongs to a study of blood T cell repertoires in COVID-19. J gave up 4 bases and V 1 base, and 7 bases lay outside the gene matches. Germline CDR1 reads SGHRS; CDR2 reads YFSETQ. The CDR3 covers 15 residues. Assay: immunoSEQ multiplex PCR; the TCRdb copy retains only in-frame clones and omits some. The top ten clones hold roughly 4.5% of a sample with roughly 200,000 clones, approximately 84% of them seen once. Sequenced: peripheral blood. The V and J genes are TRBV5-1 and TRBJ1-2; 7 positions agree with TRBD1. The TCR was taken from a woman of 80 years or more with acute or convalescent COVID-19. CDR3 region: CASSLSTGRGYGYTF. CDR3 bases: TGCGCCAGCAGCTTGTCGACAGGGCGCGGCTATGGCTACACCTTC.